This paragraph reports one T cell receptor beta chain. Its antigen is unknown. No qualities accompany the bases; no much larger clone lies one base away. The CDR3 regions of human TCRbeta chains were analyzed by immunosequencing. Regarding the original processing steps: Repertoire TCRs were matched against a reference library of SARS-CoV-2-specific TCRs generated with the MIRA antigen-specificity platform. Breadth meant the fraction of unique TCRs that were SARS-CoV-2-associated, whereas depth meant the fraction of total T cells that were SARS-CoV-2-associated. Using the MIRA data, every spike-specific TCR was mapped to the spike region that the TCR reacted to and assigned to either a CD4 or a CD8 class. Log10-transformed breadth and depth values were compared by one-way ANOVA with Sidak's multiple comparisons tests. The table was pulled from immuneACCESS by TCRdb, which kept in-frame rearrangements only. Such tables lose some clones; where checked, under half of the loss comes from unresolved V genes, and the rest has no known cause. D and trimming were read from the DNA, whereas the V and J calls and clone size are those reported in that table. Present in this sample are 140,000 to 150,000 clones, under 95% of which were seen just once. Roughly 2.8% of the sample is held by the ten biggest clonotypes.

The time point label, as the study defines it: baseline before first vaccination. According to the study, the label for this sample's treatment or condition signals: meningococcal conjugate vaccine given as trial control. Vaccinee samples came from UK trials COV001 and COV002, including a single-blind randomized controlled phase 2/3 trial of AZD1222 (ChAdOx1 nCoV-19) in healthy adults. For TCRbeta chain sequencing, PBMC samples were collected from trial participants at day 0 and at day 28 after the second dose. These data belong to a study of T cell responses to AZD1222 COVID-19 vaccine (dated by TCRdb to the early 2020s). Regarding the complete study: A total of 230 to 250 trial participants underwent TCR sequencing, of whom about 210 received two doses of AZD1222 and some 26 received two doses of the MenACWY control vaccine. Trial participants were enrolled into age subgroups of 18-55, 56-69 and 70-plus years, which contained approximately 150, 28 and 58 TCR-sequenced participants, respectively. Summary of the overall study and its limitations: A significant rise in spike-specific TCR breadth and depth was observed after two AZD1222 doses relative to day 0 and relative to MenACWY recipients. Conclusions about previously exposed vaccinees are limited because only six or seven AZD1222 recipients were SARS-CoV-2 seropositive at baseline. The 56-69-year group was small, and its depth increase did not reach significance, likely because of low power. Because no day 14 peak-response samples were available, repertoires were characterized only after the peak T cell response. Epitopes outside the regions mutated in the B.1.351 and B.1.1.7 variants were reportedly recognized by nearly half of the unique spike-specific TCRs. The whole spike protein was spanned by vaccine-associated CD4 TCRs, and dominant responses were seen in regions 160-218 and 743-854. Most participants were white British and females outnumbered males, and the authors suggested that clonal diversity may have been underestimated.

V is reduced by 0 bases and J by 1 base, leaving a spacing of 7 bases between them. CDR1 SGHKS and CDR2 YYEKEE are derived from the germline V gene (reference sequence). The CDR3 covers 15 residues, taking in both the cysteine and the phenylalanine. Only the CDR3 region is kept as DNA, spanning 45 bases read in frame from base 1. This TCR was sampled from an adult in good health. The V gene is TRBV5-5 and the J gene is TRBJ2-2; the D gene is possibly TRBD1 or TRBD2, each agreeing over 5 bases. The sample was peripheral blood, taken on day 0 of MenACWY control vaccination. The nucleotide sequence reads TGTGCCAGCAGCTTGGTTGGGGGGAACACCGGGGAGCTGTTTTTT. The encoded protein is CASSLVGGNTGELFF.